The clone carrying this TCR beta chain was seen ten or more times. Its antigen is still unknown. The data originate from a study of human T cells and chemical hapten exposure. Trimming cost V 3 bases and J 7 bases, with 16 bases left between them. CDR3 size: 14 residues. The germline CDR1 and CDR2 sequences are KGHSH and LQKENI. General study findings and limits: The study found that DPC sensitization did not change TCRs above 1 in 1000 frequency.

The library attached unique molecular identifiers to individual cDNA molecules. TCRdb ran MiXCR on the RACE reads and lists one entry per CDR3 protein. The sample has 62,000 or so distinct CDR3 sequences; around 9.9% are singletons. The time point was: pre-sensitization, week 0. The treatment: therapeutic diphenylcyclopropenone sensitization with weekly scalp DPC. This specimen consisted of whole blood, obtained in connection with sensitization to the hapten diphenylcyclopropenone (DPC). This clonotype was sampled from a woman in her forties or fifties with alopecia areata. Some clones in this sample may be carry-over from other donors' samples. The chain has TRBV18 and TRBJ2-7, with D uncertain. The CDR3 reads CASSPLKQVGEQYF. The CDR3 DNA reads TGTGCCAGCTCACCGCTGAAGCAAGTGGGGGAGCAGTACTTC. Full variable domain (outside the CDR3, taken from reference TRBV18 and TRBJ2-7): NAGVMQNPRHLVRRRGQEARLRCSPMKGHSHVYWYRQLPEEGLKFMVYLQKENIIDESGMPKERFSAEFPKEGPSILRIQQVVRGDSAAYFCASSPLKQVGEQYFGPGTRLTVT.